The clone carrying this T cell receptor beta chain was recorded a few times. Its matching antigen is unknown. Germline trimming cut 1 base from V and 7 bases from J; bases unmatched to any gene: 5. The CDR3 runs to 15 residues. The V gene's germline CDR1 is ENHRY and CDR2 SYGVKD. cDNA synthesis used the whole RNA isolate, giving expressed TCRB sequences. Libraries were prepared by immunoSEQ multiplex PCR; TCRdb keeps only in-frame clonotypes and omits some of them. The table lists 400,000 to 600,000 clones, 30% of them singletons. This sample was taken from a study of beta chain features in type 1 diabetes. Findings of the study overall: Among patients with Type 1 diabetes, TCRB CDR3s were moderately but significantly shorter in every one of the four CD4+ subsets.

This receptor was obtained from a man aged 18 to 30 in good health. V usage is TRBV10-3 and J usage is TRBJ2-1; 9 bases align to TRBD2. Sample: naive CD4+ T cells from blood. The CDR3 sequence: CAISEFRGRENEQFF. Here the CDR3 DNA reads TGTGCCATCAGTGAGTTCCGCGGGAGGGAAAATGAGCAGTTCTTC.